Shown below are 20 T cell receptor beta chains from a single sample sequenced in a study of blood T cells in healthy people across ages. Then a second PCR, running roughly 7 to 11 cycles, was carried out with a sample-barcoded 5' primer and a J-beta primer mix. Using its own MiXCR run on the 5' RACE reads, TCRdb lists one record per CDR3 protein. Altogether nearly 800,000 distinct CDR3 sequences are present, roughly 25% being singletons, with the ten largest covering under 4.5%. These same records also appear under a second study, on T cells of mothers and their children.

Sequencing was done on a sample of blood. The receptors shown here come from a boy younger than 18 in good health.

The chain links TRBV20-1 to TRBJ2-5; 9 positions agree with TRBD1. Germline V gene data show CDR1 as DFQATT and CDR2 as SNEGSKA (reference sequence). The J segment lost 2 bases and the V segment lost 7 bases, leaving 11 bases of the junction unmatched. The CDR3 is made up of 15 amino acids. Here the CDR3 DNA reads TGCAGTGGTTATCCTTCGGACAGGGGACAAGAGACCCAGTACTTC. It codes for CSGYPSDRGQETQYF.

V and J are TRBV4-1 and TRBJ2-7, with TRBD1 matching over 9 bases. Per germline, CDR1 MGHRA and CDR2 YSYEKL. Losses at the gene ends were 3 bases for V and 2 bases for J; bases not matched to a gene: 14. The CDR3 consists of 18 residues. The CDR3 is CASSHGVGWDREAYEQYF. Written as DNA, the CDR3 is TGCGCCAGCAGCCATGGTGTCGGGTGGGACAGGGAGGCCTACGAGCAGTACTTC.

This clonotype occurred many times. The chain combines TRBV29-1 with TRBJ2-5, with D tentatively TRBD1 (6 bases). The ends were cut back, 7 bases at V and 1 base at J, with 16 bases in the middle. CDR1 and CDR2 (germline): SQVTM, ANQGSEA. CDR3 length: 14 residues. The CDR3 bases are TGCAGCGAAAAAGAGGACAGCACCCAAGAGACCCAGTACTTC. Its translation is CSEKEDSTQETQYF.

The chain employs TRBV4-1 and TRBJ2-5; 9 nucleotides line up with TRBD2. CDR1 and CDR2 (germline): MGHRA, YSYEKL. This CDR3 is 17 amino acids long. The J segment lost 4 bases and the V segment lost 0 bases, leaving 9 bases of the junction unmatched. CDR3 sequence: CASSQDRGSGSPETQYF. CDR3 DNA: TGCGCCAGCAGCCAAGACCGGGGTAGCGGGAGCCCAGAGACCCAGTACTTC.

This clonotype was seen more than once but under ten times. The CDR3 DNA follows: TGCGCCAGCAGCCAGGAACGGGCGGTCCACGAGCAGTACTTC. It translates to CASSQERAVHEQYF. The V call is TRBV4-1, the J call TRBJ2-7, with no clear D. Trimming took off 3 bases at V and 5 bases at J, with 14 bases between the two ends. The CDR3 runs 14 residues. Germline-derived CDR1 and CDR2 are MGHRA and YSYEKL.

This clonotype was seen more than once but under ten times. This sequence joins TRBV6-2 or TRBV6-3 and TRBJ2-5; 10 nucleotides line up with TRBD2. The CDR3 covers 17 residues. Looked up from germline, CDR1 is MNHEY and CDR2 is SVGEGT. After removal of 1 base from V and 0 bases from J, the junction contained 5 bases not matched to a gene. The CDR3 bases are TGTGCCAGCAGTTACTGGTACGGGACTAGCGACCAAGAGACCCAGTACTTC. Translation gives CASSYWYGTSDQETQYF.

This chain connects TRBV20-1 to TRBJ1-5; 10 bases agree with TRBD1. J was trimmed by 4 bases and V by 5 bases; bases with no gene match: 11. The CDR3 spans 16 residues. Per germline, CDR1 DFQATT and CDR2 SNEGSKA (reference sequence). The CDR3 loop reads CSAGGRGQGINQPQHF. CDR3 DNA sequence: TGCAGTGCTGGGGGTCGGGGACAGGGGATAAATCAGCCCCAGCATTTT.

This clonotype has a handful of counts. The chain links TRBV20-1 to TRBJ2-7; possible D gene TRBD1, 5 bases. CDR3 size: 13 residues. V was pared by 0 bases and J by 6 bases, with 12 bases between. The V gene's germline CDR1 is DFQATT and CDR2 SNEGSKA (reference sequence). The DNA for the CDR3 is TGCAGTGCTAGAGATCTCAGGGTGGGCGAGCAGTACTTC. Its protein product is CSARDLRVGEQYF.

The V and J genes are TRBV28 and TRBJ1-2; D unclear. The CDR3 has 12 amino acids. CDR1 is MDHEN and CDR2 is SYDVKM in the germline V gene. Trimming took 7 bases from V and 2 from J, leaving 8 bases between them. The CDR3 sequence: CASNEGNYGYTF. CDR3 coding DNA: TGTGCCAGCAATGAGGGCAACTATGGCTACACCTTC.

This clonotype was seen a few times. The chain recombines TRBV28 with TRBJ2-5; either TRBD1 or TRBD2 may supply D (5 bases each). Looked up from germline, CDR1 is MDHEN and CDR2 is SYDVKM. This CDR3 is built from 16 residues. The ends were cut back, 5 bases at V and 4 bases at J, with 20 bases in the middle. The CDR3 region is CASSHPEGQGRETQYF. In DNA form, the CDR3 reads TGTGCCAGCAGTCATCCCGAGGGGCAGGGTAGAGAGACCCAGTACTTC.

A few counts support this clonotype. The chain recombines TRBV29-1 with TRBJ2-7; D possibly corresponds to TRBD1 (7 bases). Germline V gene lookup returns CDR1 SQVTM and CDR2 ANQGSEA. CDR3 length equals 13 residues. Trimming removed 4 bases at V and 3 bases at J, with 13 bases between. The DNA for the CDR3 is TGCAGCGTTGTGGGGGGACAGATCTACGAGCAGTACTTC. This translates into CSVVGGQIYEQYF.

Of note for this clonotype: The junction and the germline gene differ at one end; a read error may be behind it. J is TRBJ2-3 and V is TRBV4-1; 9 bases match TRBD2. Germline lookup yields CDR1 MGHRA and CDR2 YSYEKL. The CDR3 contains 16 residues. CDR3 sequence: CASSQDQGLATDTQYF. The CDR3 nucleotides are TGCGCCAGCAGCCAAGATCAAGGACTAGCGACAGACACGCAGTATTTT.

This clonotype was seen a handful of times. V and J are TRBV7-2 and TRBJ1-4, with TRBD1 matching over 7 bases. From germline, CDR1 is SGHTA and CDR2 FQGNSA. V lost 5 bases to trimming and J lost 2 bases; unmatched junction nucleotides: 11. This CDR3 is 17 amino acids long. CDR3 amino acids: CASSPWTGGYTNEKLFF. CDR3 nucleotides: TGTGCCAGCAGCCCCTGGACAGGAGGGTACACTAATGAAAAACTGTTTTTT.

In this sample, this clonotype turned up a few times. Here the CDR3 reads CASSLYGGTDTQYF. Here the CDR3 DNA reads TGTGCCAGCAGTTTATACGGGGGCACAGATACGCAGTATTTT. This chain joins TRBV28 and TRBJ2-3; tentative D call: TRBD2 (5 bases). The CDR3 has 14 residues. In germline, CDR1 is MDHEN, CDR2 SYDVKM. The V and J ends lost 1 base and 1 base respectively, with 6 bases between them.

V usage is TRBV6-2 or TRBV6-3 and J usage is TRBJ2-5; D gene unclear. The V gene lost 5 bases and the J gene lost 5 bases, with 6 bases spanning the gap. This CDR3 is 11 amino acids long. Germline V gene data show CDR1 as MNHEY and CDR2 as SVGEGT. The CDR3 nucleotides are TGTGCCAGCAGTGAATACGAGACCCAGTACTTC. Translation gives CASSEYETQYF.

The chain is built from TRBV15 and TRBJ1-5; the match to TRBD1 covers 7 bases. Looked up from germline, CDR1 is LNHNV and CDR2 is YYDKDF (reference sequence). V trimming: 1 base; J trimming: 5 bases; junction bases outside the gene matches: 8. There are 16 residues in the CDR3. The CDR3 nucleotides read TGTGCCACCAGCAGAGTAGGAGGGGGCGCGGATCAGCCCCAGCATTTT. It yields the protein CATSRVGGGADQPQHF.

The V and J genes are TRBV20-1 and TRBJ2-4; tentative D call: TRBD2 (5 bases). The CDR3 is 14 residues long. V gave up 6 bases and J gave up 0 bases, with 12 bases separating them. CDR1 and CDR2 from the germline V gene are DFQATT and SNEGSKA (reference sequence). CDR3 DNA sequence: TGCAGTGCCCGGACGGGGTTAGCCAAAAACATTCAGTACTTC. Amino acids: CSARTGLAKNIQYF.

The sample holds a few counts of this clonotype. The chain employs TRBV28 and TRBJ1-1, with D uncertain. V was cut by 0 bases and J by 0 bases, with 14 bases left in between. The CDR3 has 17 residues. Germline V lookup: CDR1 MDHEN, CDR2 SYDVKM. CDR3 nucleotides: TGTGCCAGCAGTTTATGGTGGCTACCCGTGATGAACACTGAAGCTTTCTTT. Translated, it gives CASSLWWLPVMNTEAFF.

This clonotype was observed at least ten times. J is TRBJ2-5 and V is TRBV29-1; weak D call: TRBD2 (5 bases). From germline, CDR1 is SQVTM and CDR2 ANQGSEA. The V and J ends lost 6 bases and 3 bases respectively, with 8 bases between them. The CDR3 covers 11 residues. The CDR3 DNA sequence: TGCAGCGTCGGGGAAAAAGAGACCCAGTACTTC. This gives the protein CSVGEKETQYF.

This chain joins TRBV7-2 and TRBJ2-5; 9 bases are a match to TRBD1. The J call may be wrong; the DNA end is better matched by TRBJ2-1. Germline V gene data show CDR1 as SGHTA and CDR2 as FQGNSA. The CDR3 is 15 residues long. The CDR3 loop reads CASSLEVTGGNEQFF. The CDR3 DNA reads TGTGCCAGCAGCTTAGAAGTGACAGGGGGCAATGAGCAGTTCTTC.